The text below deals with one TCR beta chain. Antigen unknown. These data belong to a study of STAT5B mutations in CD4+ large granular lymphocyte leukemia. General observations from the study: TRBV06-family usage was enriched in top patient clones (8/27) versus controls (2/35). No patients shared main leukemic clonotypes, though about 24% appeared at low frequency elsewhere. Data were not HLA-matched across samples. Without putative leukemic clones, patient CD4-sorted repertoires remained more clonal than healthy CD4+ repertoires.

This CDR3 region has 13 residues. V dropped 5 bases and J dropped 1 base, with 11 bases sitting between them. Germline V CDR1 and CDR2: GTSNPN, SVGIG (reference sequence). TCRdb's table, derived via immunoSEQ multiplex PCR, lists solely in-frame clones and lacks some. The table includes 20,000 or so clones, about 80% detected once. Input material: CD4+ T cells from blood buffy coats. This chain links TRBV30 with TRBJ1-2, with D possibly TRBD1 on 5 matching bases. This sequence originates from a human donor in good health. The CDR3 bases are TGTGCCTGGGCCAGGGACGGTAACTATGGCTACACCTTC. It encodes CAWARDGNYGYTF.